This T cell receptor (beta chain) was recorded in a study of blood T cell repertoires in COVID-19. Study summary: Donors in the United States, Italy and Spain gave samples during acute or convalescent COVID-19. The cDNA or gDNA used as material had been derived from T cells, B-cell-depleted T cells, or PBMCs.

Between the trimmed V and J ends, which lost 5 bases and 5 bases, there was a span of 13 bases. Germline CDR1 MDHEN, CDR2 SYDVKM. The CDR3 sequence is 14 residues long. Original data processing: Researchers report that nucleated cell counts were estimated from reference gene primer amplification. Sequenced by immunoSEQ multiplex PCR; TCRdb stores in-frame clones only, minus some. The D gene and trimming were derived from the DNA, and the V and J assignments and clone size from that table. The profile shows 110,000 to 150,000 clones, about four fifths of them singletons. The chain employs TRBV28 and TRBJ1-5; the D gene is possibly TRBD1 (5 bases). This receptor was identified in a human donor in a cohort sampled during active COVID-19. The sequenced sample consisted of peripheral blood. CDR3 DNA: TGTGCCAGCAGTCTCGACAGACCGGATCAGCCCCAGCATTTT. As protein: CASSLDRPDQPQHF.